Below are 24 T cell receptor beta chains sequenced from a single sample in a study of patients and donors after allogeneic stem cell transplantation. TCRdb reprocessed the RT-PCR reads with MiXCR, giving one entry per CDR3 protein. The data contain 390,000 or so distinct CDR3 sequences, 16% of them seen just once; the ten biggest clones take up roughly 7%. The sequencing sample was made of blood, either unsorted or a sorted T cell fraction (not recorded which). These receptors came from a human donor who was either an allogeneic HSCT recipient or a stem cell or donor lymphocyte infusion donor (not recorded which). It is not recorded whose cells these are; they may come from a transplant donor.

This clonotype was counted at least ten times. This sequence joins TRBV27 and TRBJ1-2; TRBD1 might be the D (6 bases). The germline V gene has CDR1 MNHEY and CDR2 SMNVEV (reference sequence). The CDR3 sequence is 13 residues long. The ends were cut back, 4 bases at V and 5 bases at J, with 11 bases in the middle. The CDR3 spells CASSSGGAYGYTF. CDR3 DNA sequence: TGTGCCAGCAGTTCGGGGGGCGCATATGGCTACACCTTC.

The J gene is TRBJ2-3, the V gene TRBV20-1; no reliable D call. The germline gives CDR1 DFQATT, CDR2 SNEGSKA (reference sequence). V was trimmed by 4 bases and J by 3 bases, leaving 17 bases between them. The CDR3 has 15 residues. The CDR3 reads CSATPTARETDTQYF. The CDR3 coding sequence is TGCAGTGCTACCCCTACGGCAAGGGAAACAGATACGCAGTATTTT.

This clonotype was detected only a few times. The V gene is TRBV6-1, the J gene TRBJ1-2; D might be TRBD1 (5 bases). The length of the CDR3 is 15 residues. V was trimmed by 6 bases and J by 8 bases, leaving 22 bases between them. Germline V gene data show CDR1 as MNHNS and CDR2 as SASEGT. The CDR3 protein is CASSPVRGWGTGYTF. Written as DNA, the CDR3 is TGTGCCAGCAGCCCCGTAAGGGGCTGGGGTACGGGCTACACCTTC.

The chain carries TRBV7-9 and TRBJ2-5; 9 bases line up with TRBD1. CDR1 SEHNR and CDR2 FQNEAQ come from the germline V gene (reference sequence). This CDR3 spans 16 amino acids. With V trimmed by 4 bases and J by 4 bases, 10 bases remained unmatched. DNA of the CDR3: TGTGCCAGCAGCTCCGGGACAGGGAGCGGGCCAGAGACCCAGTACTTC. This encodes CASSSGTGSGPETQYF.

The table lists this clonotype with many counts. In DNA form, the CDR3 reads TGTGCCAGCAGCTTAGATCCGACCCCTTCCCACGGCTACACCTTC. It is translated as CASSLDPTPSHGYTF. This chain connects TRBV11-2 to TRBJ1-2; no clear D. Germline V lookup: CDR1 SGHAT, CDR2 FQNNGV. The CDR3 is 15 amino acids. V dropped 0 bases and J dropped 8 bases, with 16 bases sitting between them.

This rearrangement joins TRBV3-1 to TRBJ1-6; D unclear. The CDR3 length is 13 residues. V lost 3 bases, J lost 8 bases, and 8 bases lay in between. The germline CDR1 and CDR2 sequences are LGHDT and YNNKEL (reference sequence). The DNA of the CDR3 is TGTGCCAGCAGCCAGAAAGACCATTCACCCCTCCACTTT. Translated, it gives CASSQKDHSPLHF.

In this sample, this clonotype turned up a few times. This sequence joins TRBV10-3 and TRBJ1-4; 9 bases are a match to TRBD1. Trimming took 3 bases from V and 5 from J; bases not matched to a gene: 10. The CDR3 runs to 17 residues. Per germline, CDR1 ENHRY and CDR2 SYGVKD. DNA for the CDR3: TGTGCCATCAGTGACCCCCCGGACAGGGGCCGAAATGAAAAACTGTTTTTT. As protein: CAISDPPDRGRNEKLFF.

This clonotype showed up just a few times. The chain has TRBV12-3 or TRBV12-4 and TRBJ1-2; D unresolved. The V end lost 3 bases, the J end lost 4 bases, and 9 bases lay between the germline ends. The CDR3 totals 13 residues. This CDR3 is CASSFVGSYGYTF. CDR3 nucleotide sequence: TGTGCCAGCAGTTTTGTTGGATCCTATGGCTACACCTTC.

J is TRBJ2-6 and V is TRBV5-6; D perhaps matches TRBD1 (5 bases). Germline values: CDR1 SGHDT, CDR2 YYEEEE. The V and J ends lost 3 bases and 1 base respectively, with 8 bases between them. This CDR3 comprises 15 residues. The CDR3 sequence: CASSCSGSGANVLTF. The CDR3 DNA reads TGTGCCAGCAGCTGCTCAGGGTCTGGGGCCAACGTCCTGACTTTC.

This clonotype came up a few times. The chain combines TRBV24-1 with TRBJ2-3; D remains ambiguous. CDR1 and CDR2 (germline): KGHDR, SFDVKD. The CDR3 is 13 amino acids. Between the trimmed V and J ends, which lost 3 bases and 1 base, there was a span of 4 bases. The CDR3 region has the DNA TGTGCCACCAGTGATCCGGGCACAGATACGCAGTATTTT. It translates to CATSDPGTDTQYF.

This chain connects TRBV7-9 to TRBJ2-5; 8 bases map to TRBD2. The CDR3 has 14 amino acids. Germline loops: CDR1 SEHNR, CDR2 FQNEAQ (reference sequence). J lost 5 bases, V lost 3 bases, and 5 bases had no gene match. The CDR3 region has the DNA TGTGCCAGCAGCTTCGGGAGGGCCGAGGAGACCCAGTACTTC. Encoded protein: CASSFGRAEETQYF.

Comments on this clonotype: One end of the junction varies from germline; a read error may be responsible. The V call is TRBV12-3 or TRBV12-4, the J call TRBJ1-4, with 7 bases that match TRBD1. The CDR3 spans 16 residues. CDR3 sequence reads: CASTTRQGTTNGKLFF. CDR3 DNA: TGTGCCAGCACCACCAGACAGGGAACAACTAATGGAAAACTGTTTTTT.

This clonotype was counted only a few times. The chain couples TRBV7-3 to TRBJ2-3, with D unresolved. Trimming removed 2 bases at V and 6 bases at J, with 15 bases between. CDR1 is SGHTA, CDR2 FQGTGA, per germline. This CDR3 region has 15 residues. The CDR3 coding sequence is TGTGCCAGCAGCTTAGGCAGCCTCAGGATCGATACGCAGTATTTT. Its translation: CASSLGSLRIDTQYF.

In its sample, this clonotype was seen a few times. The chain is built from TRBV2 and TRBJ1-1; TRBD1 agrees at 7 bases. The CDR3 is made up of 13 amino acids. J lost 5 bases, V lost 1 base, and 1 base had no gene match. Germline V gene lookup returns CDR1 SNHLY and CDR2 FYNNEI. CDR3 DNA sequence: TGTGCCAGCAGTGAAGAACAGGGGACTGAAGCTTTCTTT. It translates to CASSEEQGTEAFF.

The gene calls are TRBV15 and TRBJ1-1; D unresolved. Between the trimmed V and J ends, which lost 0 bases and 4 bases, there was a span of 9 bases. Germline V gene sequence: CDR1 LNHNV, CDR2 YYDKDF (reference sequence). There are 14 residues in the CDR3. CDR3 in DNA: TGTGCCACCAGCAGAGACAGATTGGGCACTGAAGCTTTCTTT. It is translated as CATSRDRLGTEAFF. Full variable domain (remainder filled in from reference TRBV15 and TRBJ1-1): DAMVIQNPRYQVTQFGKPVTLSCSQTLNHNVMYWYQQKSSQAPKLLFHYYDKDFNNEADTPDNFQSRRPNTSFCFLDIRSPGLGDTAMYLCATSRDRLGTEAFFGQGTRLTVV.

The CDR3 bases are TGTGCCAGCAGCCAAGTCGGTCGGGGGTCTTCTTCCTACAATGAGCAGTTCTTC. It is translated as CASSQVGRGSSSYNEQFF. V and J are TRBV14 and TRBJ2-1; TRBD2 might be the D (6 bases). CDR1 and CDR2 (germline): SGHDN, FVKESK. The length of the CDR3 is 18 residues. Trimming pared 1 base from V and 1 base from J, leaving 17 bases between.

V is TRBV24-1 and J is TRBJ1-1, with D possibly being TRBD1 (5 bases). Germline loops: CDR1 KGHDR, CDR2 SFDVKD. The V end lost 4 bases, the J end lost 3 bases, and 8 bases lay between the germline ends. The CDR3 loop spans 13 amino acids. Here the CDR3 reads CATSEGTHTEAFF. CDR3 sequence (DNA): TGTGCCACCAGTGAGGGGACGCACACTGAAGCTTTCTTT.

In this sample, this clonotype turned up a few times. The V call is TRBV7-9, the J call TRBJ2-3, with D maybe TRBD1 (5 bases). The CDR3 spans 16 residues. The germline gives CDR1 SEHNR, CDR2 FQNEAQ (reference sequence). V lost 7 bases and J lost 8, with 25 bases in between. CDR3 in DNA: TGTGCCAGCACAAATCAGGGTAGCTTAAGGGGCCCTACGCAGTATTTT. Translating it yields CASTNQGSLRGPTQYF.

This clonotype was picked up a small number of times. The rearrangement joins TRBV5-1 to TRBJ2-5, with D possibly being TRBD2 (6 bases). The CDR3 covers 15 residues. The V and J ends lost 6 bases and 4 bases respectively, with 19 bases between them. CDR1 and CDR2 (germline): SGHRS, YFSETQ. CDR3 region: CASIPRTPEGETQYF. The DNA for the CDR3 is TGCGCCAGCATTCCAAGGACACCGGAGGGAGAGACCCAGTACTTC.

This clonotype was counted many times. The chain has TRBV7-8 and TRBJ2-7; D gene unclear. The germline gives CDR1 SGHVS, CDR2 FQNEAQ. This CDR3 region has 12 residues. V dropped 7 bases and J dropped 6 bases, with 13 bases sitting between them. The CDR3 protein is CASTLETGEQYF. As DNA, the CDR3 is TGTGCCAGCACCCTCGAAACTGGCGAGCAGTACTTC.

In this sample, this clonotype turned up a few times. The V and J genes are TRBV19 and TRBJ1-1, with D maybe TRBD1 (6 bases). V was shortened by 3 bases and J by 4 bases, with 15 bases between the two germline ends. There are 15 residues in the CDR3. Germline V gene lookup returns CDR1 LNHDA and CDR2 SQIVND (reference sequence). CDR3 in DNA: TGTGCCAGTAGTATTGGGGGGAAAGGGGGCACTGAAGCTTTCTTT. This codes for CASSIGGKGGTEAFF.

The CDR3 here is CATYRDSPSSGANVLTF. In DNA, the CDR3 is TGTGCCACTTACCGGGACAGTCCTTCCTCTGGGGCCAACGTCCTGACTTTC. The chain has TRBV10-3 and TRBJ2-6; 7 nucleotides align to TRBD1. There are 17 residues in the CDR3. Germline-derived CDR1 and CDR2 are ENHRY and SYGVKD. V was clipped by 10 bases and J by 0 bases; unmatched bases: 12.

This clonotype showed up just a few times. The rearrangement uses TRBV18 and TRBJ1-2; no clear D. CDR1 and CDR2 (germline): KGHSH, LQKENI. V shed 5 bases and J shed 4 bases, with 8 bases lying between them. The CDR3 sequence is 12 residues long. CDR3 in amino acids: CASSSDGYGYTF. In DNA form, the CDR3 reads TGTGCCAGCTCATCGGACGGCTATGGCTACACCTTC.

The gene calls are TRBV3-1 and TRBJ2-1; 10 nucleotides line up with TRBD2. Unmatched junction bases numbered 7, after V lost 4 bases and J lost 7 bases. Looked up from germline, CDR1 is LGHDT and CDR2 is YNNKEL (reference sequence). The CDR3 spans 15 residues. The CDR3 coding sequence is TGTGCCAGCAGCCGAAGCGGGGGGGCAGCAAATGAGCAGTTCTTC. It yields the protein CASSRSGGAANEQFF.